The 32 T cell receptor beta chains below were found in one sample sequenced in a study of T cell repertoires in cytomegalovirus infection (dated by TCRdb to about 2019). These reads were obtained on an Illumina HiSeq 1500. TCRdb redid the processing of the public reads, applying fastp at Q25 and MiXCR, and retained in-frame beta chains. Each CDR3 protein gets just one entry, which takes the most common genes and DNA from the rows behind it. This sample gives around 180,000 distinct CDR3 sequences in total; over 25% of them show up just once. The ten largest clones add up to 30% to 35% of the sample. Sequenced material: PBMCs. These receptors originate from a human donor in good health (CMV status not recorded). Some clones in this sample may be carry-over from other donors' samples.

The chain combines TRBV6-5 with TRBJ1-1; D not resolved. Trimming took off 7 bases at V and 0 bases at J, with 9 bases between the two ends. The CDR3 runs to 13 residues. Looked up from germline, CDR1 is MNHEY and CDR2 is SVGAGI. Written as DNA, the CDR3 is TGTGCCAGCAAGGAGCCCCTGAACACTGAAGCTTTCTTT. It yields the protein CASKEPLNTEAFF.

The chain employs TRBV11-2 and TRBJ2-4; 9 bases line up with TRBD2. Germline V gives CDR1 SGHAT, CDR2 FQNNGV. This CDR3 is built from 20 residues. Trimming removed 1 base from V and 1 base from J; junction bases left unmatched: 14. DNA of the CDR3: TGTGCCAGCAGCTTAGTCGGGGGAGCGGGGGGTCTCCACGCCAAAAACATTCAGTACTTC. It codes for CASSLVGGAGGLHAKNIQYF.

This clonotype was found a few times. This chain links TRBV6-6 with TRBJ1-2; 9 positions match TRBD1. The CDR3 is made up of 16 amino acids. Germline V lookup: CDR1 MNHNY, CDR2 SVGAGI (reference sequence). With V trimmed by 5 bases and J by 4 bases, 11 bases remained unmatched. CDR3 nucleotide sequence: TGTGCCAGCAGTCACCGGACAGGGGAAGGCGTCTATGGCTACACCTTC. Translation: CASSHRTGEGVYGYTF.

A note on this clonotype: One end of the junction fails to match germline, which may point to a read error. The chain recombines TRBV4-1 with TRBJ1-2; 7 positions match TRBD1. CDR3 size: 16 residues. The germline CDR1 and CDR2 sequences are MGHRA and YSYEKL. The CDR3 bases are TGTGCCAGCAGCCAAGATTTGGAGGGGGCGAACTATGGCTACACCTTC. Protein sequence: CASSQDLEGANYGYTF.

The sample holds a few counts of this clonotype. This sequence joins TRBV5-1 and TRBJ2-1; a weak D match, TRBD2 (5 bases). The CDR3 spans 13 residues. V gave up 5 bases and J gave up 8 bases, with 14 bases separating them. Germline CDR1 and CDR2: SGHRS and YFSETQ. As DNA, the CDR3 is TGCGCCAGCAGGCACCTTTTGGAGGATGAGCAGTTCTTC. This translates into CASRHLLEDEQFF.

The V gene is TRBV6-1, the J gene TRBJ1-1, with unresolved D. This CDR3 region has 11 residues. The germline V gene encodes CDR1 MNHNS and CDR2 SASEGT. Between the trimmed V and J ends, which lost 1 base and 9 bases, there was a span of 6 bases. CDR3 nucleotides: TGTGCCAGCAGTGAAGAATTAAAAGCTTTCTTT. It yields the protein CASSEELKAFF.

A single count supports this clonotype. The chain has TRBV19 and TRBJ2-1, with 14 bases lining up with TRBD2. The CDR3 is made up of 17 amino acids. Germline CDR1 reads LNHDA; CDR2 reads SQIVND (reference sequence). With V trimmed by 5 bases and J by 8 bases, 11 bases remained unmatched. CDR3 in amino acids: CASSPTGTSGGGYEQFF. The CDR3 nucleotides read TGTGCCAGTAGTCCGACTGGGACTAGCGGGGGAGGTTATGAGCAGTTCTTC.

This clonotype was recorded a few times. For the CDR3, the DNA is TGCAGTGCTAGGAGTGTAAGGGCTGGGCCCCAAGAGACCCAGTACTTC. Amino acids: CSARSVRAGPQETQYF. The gene calls are TRBV20-1 and TRBJ2-5; D remains unclear. Germline V CDR1 and CDR2: DFQATT, SNEGSKA (reference sequence). V dropped 3 bases and J dropped 1 base, with 18 bases sitting between them. The CDR3 runs to 16 residues.

The table lists this clonotype with many counts. The CDR3 region is CASSPRQGSTDTQYF. The CDR3 DNA follows: TGTGCCAGCAGCCCTCGACAGGGTAGCACAGATACGCAGTATTTT. The rearrangement links TRBV7-2 to TRBJ2-3, with 7 bases fitting TRBD1. Germline V CDR1 and CDR2: SGHTA, FQGNSA. The junction had 5 bases not matched to a gene; V was cut back by 5 bases and J by 0 bases. The CDR3 consists of 15 residues.

The table lists this clonotype with a few counts. This sequence joins TRBV6-2 or TRBV6-3 and TRBJ2-7; D may be TRBD2 (6 bases). The germline gives CDR1 MNHEY, CDR2 SVGEGT. CDR3 size: 15 residues. Trimming stripped 4 bases from V and 3 bases from J, with 16 bases between. The chain's CDR3 is CASSFSGETFYEQYF. The CDR3 nucleotides are TGTGCCAGCAGTTTTAGCGGTGAGACTTTCTACGAGCAGTACTTC.

The chain employs TRBV7-8 and TRBJ2-7, with D uncertain. The V and J ends lost 1 base and 5 bases respectively, with 6 bases between them. Germline V CDR1 and CDR2: SGHVS, FQNEAQ. The CDR3 length is 12 residues. CDR3 amino acids: CASSLVFHEQYF. The CDR3, as DNA: TGTGCCAGCAGCTTAGTATTCCACGAGCAGTACTTC.

The chain has TRBV30 and TRBJ2-7, with D possibly TRBD2 on 6 matching bases. Between the trimmed V and J ends, which lost 4 bases and 5 bases, there was a span of 15 bases. This CDR3 comprises 13 residues. Per germline, CDR1 GTSNPN and CDR2 SVGIG (reference sequence). CDR3 nucleotides: TGTGCCTGGAACCTGGGCGGGGTCGACGAGCAGTACTTC. It translates to CAWNLGGVDEQYF.

In its sample, this clonotype was seen a few times. The chain joins TRBV7-3 to TRBJ1-2, with unresolved D. Germline CDR1 is SGHTA and CDR2 is FQGTGA. The V end lost 4 bases, the J end lost 2 bases, and 11 bases lay between the germline ends. The CDR3 totals 14 residues. DNA for the CDR3: TGTGCCAGCAGCTCAAGGGATTTGAACTATGGCTACACCTTC. Amino acid sequence: CASSSRDLNYGYTF.

This clonotype was found a few times. J is TRBJ1-4 and V is TRBV2; tentatively, D is TRBD1 (5 bases). Germline CDR1 and CDR2: SNHLY and FYNNEI. The CDR3 is made up of 16 amino acids. The V gene lost 4 bases and the J gene lost 0 bases, with 12 bases spanning the gap. The CDR3 loop reads CASSVDRDATNEKLFF. CDR3 nucleotides: TGTGCCAGCAGTGTTGACAGAGACGCAACTAATGAAAAACTGTTTTTT.

This clonotype was picked up a small number of times. The rearrangement joins TRBV4-2 to TRBJ2-2, with 7 bases matching TRBD1. Germline values: CDR1 LGHNA, CDR2 YNFKEQ. J gave up 1 base and V 4 bases, and 6 bases lay outside the gene matches. The CDR3 covers 16 residues. DNA of the CDR3: TGTGCCAGCAGCCGACCTACAGGGGAGAACACCGGGGAGCTGTTTTTT. It specifies CASSRPTGENTGELFF.

The chain combines TRBV9 with TRBJ2-6; D may match TRBD1 or TRBD2 (5 bases each). The germline CDR1 and CDR2 sequences are SGDLS and YYNGEE. The CDR3 sequence is 15 residues long. Trimming pared 7 bases from V and 2 bases from J, leaving 13 bases between. Here the CDR3 DNA reads TGTGCCAGCGTTGGGGGTCCGGCTGGGGCCAACGTCCTGACTTTC. Translated, it gives CASVGGPAGANVLTF.

The V and J genes are TRBV2 and TRBJ2-5, with D tentatively TRBD1 or TRBD2 (5 bases each). The CDR3 contains 14 residues. V was shortened by 3 bases and J by 1 base, with 9 bases between the two germline ends. Germline V gives CDR1 SNHLY, CDR2 FYNNEI. The CDR3 spells CASSERGLQETQYF. Written as DNA, the CDR3 is TGTGCCAGCAGTGAGAGGGGTCTCCAAGAGACCCAGTACTTC.

The V and J genes are TRBV12-3 or TRBV12-4 and TRBJ2-1; possibly TRBD2 for D (5 bases). This CDR3 region has 13 residues. V shed 3 bases and J shed 5 bases, with 8 bases lying between them. CDR3 amino acids: CASSLNGNNEQFF. The CDR3 DNA reads TGTGCCAGCAGTTTGAACGGGAACAATGAGCAGTTCTTC.

This clonotype occurred once. This chain joins TRBV11-2 and TRBJ2-7, with TRBD1 matching over 10 bases. The CDR3 extends over 16 amino acids. J lost 6 bases, V lost 5 bases, and 13 bases had no gene match. Germline CDR1 is SGHAT and CDR2 is FQNNGV. The DNA for the CDR3 is TGTGCCAGCAGCCTCGACATGGACAGGGGGAGGTTCGAGCAGTACTTC. Protein: CASSLDMDRGRFEQYF.

V and J are TRBV29-1 and TRBJ2-5, with a possible D match to TRBD1 (5 bases). This CDR3 region has 15 residues. Trimming removed 0 bases at V and 5 bases at J, with 16 bases between. Germline-derived CDR1 and CDR2 are SQVTM and ANQGSEA. This chain's CDR3 is CSVEDTQGLVETQYF. The CDR3 DNA reads as TGCAGCGTTGAAGATACGCAGGGTTTAGTCGAGACCCAGTACTTC.

In its sample, this clonotype was seen once. The rearrangement joins TRBV11-2 to TRBJ1-6, with 8 positions matching TRBD1. CDR1 is SGHAT, CDR2 FQNNGV, per germline. Losses at the gene ends were 9 bases for V and 9 bases for J; bases not matched to a gene: 10. The length of the CDR3 is 14 residues. In DNA, the CDR3 is TGTGCCAGAAGGATAGACAGGGGAGGTTCACCCCTCCACTTT. Its translation is CARRIDRGGSPLHF. The entire variable domain, with the rest obtained from reference TRBV11-2 and TRBJ1-6, is as follows: EAGVAQSPRYKIIEKRQSVAFWCNPISGHATLYWYQQILGQGPKLLIQFQNNGVVDDSQLPKDRFSAERLKGVDSTLKIQPAKLEDSAVYLCARRIDRGGSPLHFGNGTRLTVT.

The chain has TRBV19 and TRBJ2-1; TRBD1 agrees at 9 bases. The CDR3 covers 15 residues. V lost 5 bases and J lost 8; bases outside the gene matches: 10. Germline V lookup: CDR1 LNHDA, CDR2 SQIVND (reference sequence). The CDR3 DNA follows: TGTGCCAGTAGTGCGTCCAAGACAGGGGGGCATGAGCAGTTCTTC. This encodes CASSASKTGGHEQFF.

Ten or more counts support this clonotype. The chain recombines TRBV7-9 with TRBJ2-7, with 7 bases identical to TRBD1. CDR3 length: 15 residues. Per the germline V gene, CDR1 is SEHNR and CDR2 is FQNEAQ (reference sequence). V gave up 4 bases and J gave up 0 bases; unmatched junction bases: 6. In nucleotides, the CDR3 is TGTGCCAGCAGCTCCACAGGGGATAGCTCCTACGAGCAGTACTTC. This translates into CASSSTGDSSYEQYF.

This clonotype was seen just once. This chain joins TRBV11-2 and TRBJ1-1, with D perhaps matching TRBD1 (5 bases). Germline CDR1 SGHAT, CDR2 FQNNGV. The CDR3 extends over 10 amino acids. For the CDR3, the DNA is TGTGCTTGGGGGGAATCTGAAGCTTTCTTT. This gives the protein CAWGESEAFF.

The CDR3 DNA is TGTGCCAGCAGTTACACACAGGGGAATGAGCAGTTCTTC. This sequence encodes CASSYTQGNEQFF. V gene TRBV2 combines with J gene TRBJ2-1, with 7 positions matching TRBD1. The germline gives CDR1 SNHLY, CDR2 FYNNEI. V dropped 5 bases and J dropped 7; count of bases not matched to a gene: 5. There are 13 residues in the CDR3.

CDR3 sequence: CASSQEGISPLNEQFF. The CDR3, as DNA: TGTGCCAGCAGCCAAGAGGGCATCAGCCCGCTCAATGAGCAGTTCTTC. The J gene is TRBJ2-1, the V gene TRBV3-1; D is unresolved. Germline loops: CDR1 LGHDT, CDR2 YNNKEL (reference sequence). The CDR3 runs 16 residues. V was shortened by 0 bases and J by 6 bases, with 15 bases between the two germline ends.

The chain carries TRBV12-2 and TRBJ1-1; the table names TRBD1, a call not compared with the DNA. TRBV12-2 is a pseudogene locus. The CDR3 is 15 amino acids. The CDR3 loop reads CDSSLGGGANTKAFF. CDR3 sequence (DNA): TGTGACAGCAGCCTAGGGGGGGGTGCGAACACTAAAGCTTTCTTT.

This chain connects TRBV29-1 to TRBJ1-2; D gene unclear. The germline CDR1 and CDR2 sequences are SQVTM and ANQGSEA. This CDR3 comprises 12 residues. The germline V and J ends were trimmed by 0 bases and 3 bases, with 5 bases remaining between them. Here the CDR3 reads CSVEDLDYGYTF. CDR3 DNA sequence: TGCAGCGTTGAAGATCTTGACTATGGCTACACCTTC.

This clonotype has more than one count but fewer than ten. The genes are TRBV2 and TRBJ1-4; 11 bases are a match to TRBD1. Unmatched junction bases numbered 8, after V lost 6 bases and J lost 8 bases. The CDR3 is 15 residues long. The germline CDR1 and CDR2 sequences are SNHLY and FYNNEI. CDR3 bases: TGTGCCAGCAGCCGTTCCGGGACAGGGGGGGAAAAACTGTTTTTT. Protein: CASSRSGTGGEKLFF.

The genes are TRBV9 and TRBJ1-1; D not certain. The V and J ends lost 3 bases and 0 bases respectively, with 12 bases between them. This CDR3 spans 15 amino acids. Germline V gene lookup returns CDR1 SGDLS and CDR2 YYNGEE. CDR3 region: CASSEAPGMNTEAFF. The CDR3 nucleotides read TGTGCCAGCAGCGAGGCCCCTGGAATGAACACTGAAGCTTTCTTT. Looking up the rest from reference TRBV9 and TRBJ1-1 gives the full variable domain: DSGVTQTPKHLITATGQRVTLRCSPRSGDLSVYWYQQSLDQGLQFLIQYYNGEERAKGNILERFSAQQFPDLHSELNLSSLELGDSALYFCASSEAPGMNTEAFFGQGTRLTVV.

This clonotype appeared many times. J is TRBJ2-1 and V is TRBV7-2; 13 nucleotides line up with TRBD2. The CDR3 loop spans 19 amino acids. Losses at the gene ends were 5 bases for V and 0 bases for J; bases not matched to a gene: 10. From germline, CDR1 is SGHTA and CDR2 FQGNSA. The CDR3, as DNA: TGTGCCAGCAGCCGTACACTAGCGGGGGGGAAAAGCTCCTACAATGAGCAGTTCTTC. This encodes CASSRTLAGGKSSYNEQFF. The whole variable domain, filled in from reference TRBV7-2 and TRBJ2-1, reads GAGVSQSPSNKVTEKGKDVELRCDPISGHTALYWYRQSLGQGLEFLIYFQGNSAPDKSGLPSDRFSAERTGGSVSTLTIQRTQQEDSAVYLCASSRTLAGGKSSYNEQFFGPGTRLTVL.

This clonotype was counted a single time. This CDR3 reads CSAPDAVPRGYGYTF. The CDR3 bases are TGCAGTGCCCCAGACGCGGTACCGAGGGGCTATGGCTACACCTTC. This rearrangement joins TRBV20-1 to TRBJ1-2; weak D call: TRBD1 (5 bases). The CDR3 is 15 residues long. Germline values: CDR1 DFQATT, CDR2 SNEGSKA (reference sequence). V lost 6 bases, J lost 4 bases, and 21 bases lay in between.